A single sample is the source of the 20 T cell receptor beta chains below, sequenced in a study of T cell responses to AZD1222 COVID-19 vaccine. Measured with immunoSEQ multiplex PCR; TCRdb has only the in-frame clones, and not every one. The sample includes roughly 96,000 clones, approximately 87% of them seen just once. The sequences come from peripheral blood, collected on day 0 of AZD1222 vaccination. The receptors shown here come from an adult in good health.

This clone was counted a single time. This chain uses TRBV7-3 with TRBJ2-3, with TRBD2 matching over 10 bases. Trimming removed 5 bases from V and 4 bases from J; junction bases left unmatched: 21. Germline CDR1 is SGHTA and CDR2 is FQGTGA. The CDR3 consists of 20 residues. The CDR3: CASSQRGSASGSRRADTQYF. CDR3 DNA: TGTGCCAGCAGCCAGAGAGGTAGTGCTAGCGGGAGTCGGAGGGCAGATACGCAGTATTTT.

The table lists this clone with a count of one. The chain couples TRBV6-1 to TRBJ1-2; 7 positions agree with TRBD1. Germline V CDR1 and CDR2: MNHNS, SASEGT. The CDR3 loop spans 16 amino acids. J lost 6 bases, V lost 0 bases, and 10 bases had no gene match. This CDR3 is CASSEALQGQRHGYTF. Written as DNA, the CDR3 is TGTGCCAGCAGTGAAGCGCTTCAGGGACAGCGGCATGGCTACACCTTC.

The chain carries TRBV19 and TRBJ2-1, with D tentatively TRBD2 (6 bases). This CDR3 has 16 amino acids. In germline, CDR1 is LNHDA, CDR2 SQIVND (reference sequence). Deletions cut 5 bases from V and 1 base from J, with 15 bases between. The CDR3 DNA is TGTGCCAGTAGTCCCGCGGCGGGAATGTCCTACAATGAGCAGTTCTTC. Protein sequence: CASSPAAGMSYNEQFF.

J is TRBJ1-3 and V is TRBV3-1 (or the pseudogene TRBV3-2); 9 bases map to TRBD1. The CDR3 has 15 amino acids. V lost 4 bases and J lost 4; bases outside the gene matches: 5. CDR1 LGHDT and CDR2 YNNKEL come from the germline V gene (reference sequence). CDR3 nucleotide sequence: TGTGCCAGCAGCCGAGGGACAGGGTCCGGAAACACCATATATTTT. This sequence encodes CASSRGTGSGNTIYF.

The genes are TRBV14 and TRBJ1-1; 7 nucleotides agree with TRBD1. The CDR3 sequence is 14 residues long. Per germline, CDR1 SGHDN and CDR2 FVKESK. The V segment lost 5 bases and the J segment 1 base; nucleotides outside the gene matches: 4. This CDR3 is CASSLTGSNTEAFF. CDR3 in DNA: TGTGCCAGCAGCTTGACAGGGTCGAACACTGAAGCTTTCTTT.

J is TRBJ1-5 and V is TRBV6-5; 8 bases match TRBD1. The V gene's germline CDR1 is MNHEY and CDR2 SVGAGI. The junction had 4 bases not matched to a gene; V was cut back by 5 bases and J by 7 bases. The CDR3 is 13 amino acids. As DNA, the CDR3 is TGTGCCAGCAGTCAGGGGGCAAGACAGCCCCAGCATTTT. It specifies CASSQGARQPQHF.

The rearrangement uses TRBV3-1 (or the pseudogene TRBV3-2) and TRBJ1-2; D gene uncertain. Trimming took off 1 base at V and 2 bases at J, with 8 bases between the two ends. The CDR3 is 14 residues long. Looked up from germline, CDR1 is LGHDT and CDR2 is YNNKEL (reference sequence). The CDR3 region is CASSQGGSNYGYTF. As DNA, the CDR3 is TGTGCCAGCAGCCAAGGGGGTTCCAACTATGGCTACACCTTC.

This chain links TRBV29-1 with TRBJ1-3; no definite D call. Trimming left V 7 bases short and J 7 bases short, with 8 bases between. The length of the CDR3 is 10 residues. Germline assignment: CDR1 SQVTM and CDR2 ANQGSEA. The CDR3 DNA reads as TGCAGCGCTGCGGGTAACACCATATATTTT. It yields the protein CSAAGNTIYF.

The rearrangement links TRBV28 to TRBJ1-1, with 7 positions matching TRBD1. This CDR3 is built from 16 residues. In germline, CDR1 is MDHEN, CDR2 SYDVKM. J lost 3 bases, V lost 6 bases, and 13 bases had no gene match. The CDR3 loop is CASSPPFDRVYTEAFF. The CDR3 nucleotides are TGTGCCAGCAGCCCTCCTTTTGACAGGGTATACACTGAAGCTTTCTTT.

This clone was recorded once. The chain joins TRBV11-2 to TRBJ2-7; the D gene is possibly TRBD2 (7 bases). Trimming pared 3 bases from V and 5 bases from J, leaving 20 bases between. The CDR3 contains 16 residues. Germline CDR1 reads SGHAT; CDR2 reads FQNNGV. CDR3 loop: CASSLEGGGIGDEQYF. In DNA form, the CDR3 reads TGTGCCAGCAGCTTGGAGGGAGGGGGAATCGGGGACGAGCAGTACTTC.

The chain employs TRBV3-1 (or the pseudogene TRBV3-2) and TRBJ1-4; TRBD1 agrees at 7 bases. Germline CDR1 reads LGHDT; CDR2 reads YNNKEL (reference sequence). The J segment lost 4 bases and the V segment lost 3 bases, leaving 2 bases of the junction unmatched. The CDR3 runs to 14 residues. The CDR3 coding sequence is TGTGCCAGCAGCCACAGGGGGATTAATGAAAAACTGTTTTTT. As protein: CASSHRGINEKLFF.

This chain connects TRBV19 to TRBJ1-5, with 7 bases matching TRBD1. The V gene's germline CDR1 is LNHDA and CDR2 SQIVND (reference sequence). After removal of 5 bases from V and 7 bases from J, the junction contained 8 bases not matched to a gene. This CDR3 is 14 amino acids long. DNA of the CDR3: TGTGCCAGTAGTCCCTCTACAGGGGAACAGCCCCAGCATTTT. This sequence encodes CASSPSTGEQPQHF.

Here the CDR3 DNA reads TGTGCCAGCAGTTACAGCGGAAAGTCCTACGAGCAGTACTTC. Protein sequence: CASSYSGKSYEQYF. V usage is TRBV28 and J usage is TRBJ2-7, with D possibly being TRBD2 (5 bases). The CDR3 covers 14 residues. In germline, CDR1 is MDHEN, CDR2 SYDVKM. V lost 4 bases and J lost 1, with 11 bases in between. Full variable domain (outside the CDR3, taken from reference TRBV28 and TRBJ2-7): DVKVTQSSRYLVKRTGEKVFLECVQDMDHENMFWYRQDPGLGLRLIYFSYDVKMKEKGDIPEGYSVSREKKERFSLILESASTNQTSMYLCASSYSGKSYEQYFGPGTRLTVT.

This sequence joins TRBV28 and TRBJ2-1, with D perhaps TRBD2 (5 bases). The germline V gene encodes CDR1 MDHEN and CDR2 SYDVKM. Trimming stripped 6 bases from V and 1 base from J, with 10 bases between. CDR3 length equals 14 residues. The CDR3 loop reads CASRSPGSYNEQFF. CDR3 bases: TGTGCCAGCAGATCCCCGGGGTCCTACAATGAGCAGTTCTTC.

The rearrangement uses TRBV2 and TRBJ1-2, with a weak D call TRBD1 (5 bases). Germline V CDR1 and CDR2: SNHLY, FYNNEI. This CDR3 is built from 13 residues. Trimming shortened V by 0 bases and J by 7 bases, and 9 bases separated the two germline ends. CDR3 protein: CASSEAGVGGYTF. CDR3 bases: TGTGCCAGCAGTGAAGCGGGGGTGGGTGGCTACACCTTC.

The V and J genes are TRBV7-2 and TRBJ2-1; D is undetermined. Germline lookup yields CDR1 SGHTA and CDR2 FQGNSA. The CDR3 loop spans 15 amino acids. The germline V and J ends were trimmed by 5 bases and 6 bases, with 17 bases remaining between them. In DNA form, the CDR3 reads TGTGCCAGCAGCCCCACGGCGCTAGAACGCAATGAGCAGTTCTTC. Its translation is CASSPTALERNEQFF.

This clone was recorded only once. The chain employs TRBV19 and TRBJ2-1; TRBD1 agrees at 8 bases. This CDR3 region has 17 residues. V was pared by 3 bases and J by 9 bases, with 16 bases of the junction left unmatched. Germline V gene data show CDR1 as LNHDA and CDR2 as SQIVND (reference sequence). The CDR3 sequence: CASSMGSRAGGAGEQFF. The CDR3 DNA follows: TGTGCCAGTAGTATGGGGAGTAGGGCAGGGGGCGCGGGTGAGCAGTTCTTC.

This clone occurred once. J is TRBJ2-5 and V is TRBV6-5; tentatively, D is TRBD2 (7 bases). CDR1 is MNHEY, CDR2 SVGAGI, per germline. V dropped 2 bases and J dropped 4 bases, with 14 bases sitting between them. The CDR3 runs to 15 residues. This CDR3 is CASSYRWGGSETQYF. DNA of the CDR3: TGTGCCAGCAGTTACCGATGGGGGGGCTCAGAGACCCAGTACTTC.

Here the CDR3 DNA reads TGTGCCAGCTCACCGACAGCGGGGAGCACAGATACGCAGTATTTT. This sequence encodes CASSPTAGSTDTQYF. The genes are TRBV18 and TRBJ2-3; TRBD2 matches at 7 bases. This CDR3 spans 15 amino acids. The V segment lost 3 bases and the J segment 0 bases; nucleotides outside the gene matches: 3. Germline V gene lookup returns CDR1 KGHSH and CDR2 LQKENI.

The chain combines TRBV6-5 with TRBJ1-3, with D unclear. The CDR3 covers 11 residues. The V gene lost 2 bases and the J gene lost 14 bases, with 10 bases spanning the gap. Per the germline V gene, CDR1 is MNHEY and CDR2 is SVGAGI. The CDR3 loop is CASSYVEALYF. The DNA of the CDR3 is TGTGCCAGCAGTTACGTGGAGGCCCTATATTTT.